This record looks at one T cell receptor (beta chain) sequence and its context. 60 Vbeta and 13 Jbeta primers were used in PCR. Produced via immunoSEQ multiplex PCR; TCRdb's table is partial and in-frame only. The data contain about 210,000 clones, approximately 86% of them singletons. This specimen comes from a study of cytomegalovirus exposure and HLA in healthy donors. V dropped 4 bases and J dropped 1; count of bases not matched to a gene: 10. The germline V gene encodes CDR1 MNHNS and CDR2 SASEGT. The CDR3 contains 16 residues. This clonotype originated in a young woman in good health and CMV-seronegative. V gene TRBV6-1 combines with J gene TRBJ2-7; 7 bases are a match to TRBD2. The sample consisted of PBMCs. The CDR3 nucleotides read TGTGCCAGCAGTGCTTTTCTAGCGGAGGGGTCCTACGAGCAGTACTTC. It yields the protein CASSAFLAEGSYEQYF.